A selection of T cell receptor beta chains follows, all from one sample in a study of T cells in Graves' hyperthyroidism and ophthalmopathy. From the multiplex PCR reads, TCRdb called clonotypes with MiXCR, one entry per CDR3 protein. The data show more than 600,000 distinct CDR3 sequences, with about 16% seen just once and approximately 8.4% held by the top ten. The sequenced material came from blood. Receptors originate from a man between 18 and 35 years old with Graves' hyperthyroidism. The CDR3 runs from the conserved cysteine through the conserved F or W. A D gene is named only where the DNA matches it firmly. Size is stated for part of the rows, as once, few or many counts, or as a class when the clone is expanded.

j_call d_call v_call clone_size cdr3_length cdr3_aa cdr3_nt
TRBJ2-7 TRBD1 TRBV2 many 13 CASRQGVSYEQYF TGTGCCAGCAGACAGGGGGTCTCCTACGAGCAGTACTTC
TRBJ1-3 - TRBV28 - 16 CASSLPLGTRGNTIYF TGTGCCAGCAGTTTACCACTCGGGACTCGTGGAAACACCATATATTTT
TRBJ2-1 - TRBV5-1 - 17 CASSLVGPQSSYNEQFF TGCGCCAGCAGCTTGGTCGGACCCCAAAGCTCCTACAATGAGCAGTTCTTC
TRBJ1-4 - TRBV6-2/TRBV6-3 - 15 CASSLPQRANEKLFF TGTGCCAGCAGTCTCCCTCAACGGGCTAATGAAAAACTGTTTTTT
TRBJ2-4 TRBD2 TRBV15 few 17 CATSTWGRALAKNIQYF TGTGCCACCAGCACTTGGGGGAGGGCCCTAGCCAAAAACATTCAGTACTTC
TRBJ2-7 TRBD2 TRBV29-1 - 12 CSVGGDPHEQYF TGCAGCGTGGGGGGGGATCCCCACGAGCAGTACTTC
TRBJ1-1 - TRBV12-3/TRBV12-4 - 13 CASNMTGNTEAFF TGTGCCAGCAACATGACAGGGAACACTGAAGCTTTCTTT
TRBJ2-3 - TRBV28 many 15 CASSKTVLSTDTQYF TGTGCCAGCAGCAAGACAGTTCTGAGCACAGATACGCAGTATTTT
TRBJ1-1 - TRBV28 - 14 CASSPQGRWTEAFF TGTGCCAGCAGTCCCCAGGGGCGATGGACTGAAGCTTTCTTT
TRBJ2-3 TRBD1 TRBV2 many 13 CASSAQGADTQYF TGTGCCAGCAGCGCACAGGGGGCCGATACGCAGTATTTT
TRBJ2-7 TRBD2 TRBV20-1 many 14 CSARDTGGPYEQYF TGCAGTGCTAGAGATACGGGAGGGCCCTACGAGCAGTACTTC
TRBJ2-7 TRBD2 TRBV29-1 few 15 CSVEGTSGRPYEQYF TGCAGCGTTGAGGGAACTAGCGGGAGGCCGTACGAGCAGTACTTC
TRBJ2-1 TRBD1 TRBV7-9 - 17 CASSPTLGQGGYNEQFF TGTGCCAGCAGCCCAACCCTCGGACAGGGGGGCTACAATGAGCAGTTCTTC
TRBJ1-2 TRBD1 TRBV2 - 13 CATNPGGGEGYTF TGTGCCACCAATCCAGGGGGGGGCGAAGGCTACACCTTC
TRBJ2-7 - TRBV24-1 - 13 CATSDWTGGEQYF TGTGCCACCAGTGATTGGACCGGCGGGGAGCAGTACTTC
TRBJ2-1 - TRBV24-1 many 14 CATSEQGLYNEQFF TGTGCCACCAGTGAACAGGGTCTCTACAATGAGCAGTTCTTC
TRBJ1-1 TRBD1 TRBV25-1 few 16 CASSEGNRGSNTEAFF TGTGCCAGCAGTGAGGGAAACAGGGGAAGTAACACTGAAGCTTTCTTT
TRBJ1-2 - TRBV20-1 - 12 CSASGGFYGYTF TGCAGTGCTAGTGGGGGATTCTATGGCTACACCTTC
TRBJ2-7 TRBD1 TRBV4-1 few 16 CASSPILDRGGDEQYF TGCGCCAGCAGCCCAATCTTGGACAGGGGGGGAGACGAGCAGTACTTC
TRBJ1-3 - TRBV28 many 15 CASIPPGGDGNTMYF TGTGCCAGCATCCCACCCGGGGGAGACGGAAACACCATGTATTTT
TRBJ2-1 TRBD2 TRBV28 many 15 CASSLPAGGYNEQFF TGTGCCAGCAGCCTACCCGCGGGAGGGTACAATGAGCAGTTCTTC
TRBJ2-1 - TRBV29-1 - 14 CSVVRTSSYNEQFF TGCAGCGTTGTTAGGACCAGCTCCTACAATGAGCAGTTCTTC
TRBJ1-1 - TRBV12-3/TRBV12-4 many 14 CASSLRVMNTEAFF TGTGCCAGCAGTTTGCGGGTCATGAACACTGAAGCTTTCTTT
TRBJ2-7 - TRBV29-1 few 12 CSVGGYSYEQYF TGCAGCGTCGGCGGATACTCCTACGAGCAGTACTTC
TRBJ2-1 TRBD2 TRBV12-3/TRBV12-4 few 16 CASSPTRTSADNEQFF TGTGCCAGCAGTCCCACACGGACTAGCGCGGACAATGAGCAGTTCTTC
TRBJ2-7 TRBD1 TRBV5-1 many 16 CASSPGPGQGTHEQYF TGCGCCAGCAGCCCGGGGCCGGGACAGGGAACCCACGAGCAGTACTTC
TRBJ2-7 TRBD1 TRBV27 few 14 CASSLRLGQLKQYF TGTGCCAGCAGTCTTAGGCTGGGACAGCTAAAGCAGTACTTC
TRBJ2-2 TRBD2 TRBV12-3/TRBV12-4 few 16 CASSPTGLANTGELFF TGTGCCAGCAGCCCCACGGGACTAGCGAACACCGGGGAGCTGTTTTTT
TRBJ2-7 - TRBV28 many 13 CAGGETDSYEQYF TGTGCCGGAGGGGAGACAGACTCCTACGAGCAGTACTTC
TRBJ2-7 TRBD1 TRBV19 - 15 CASSIETGKGHEQYF TGTGCCAGTAGTATCGAGACAGGGAAAGGGCACGAGCAGTACTTC
TRBJ2-5 - TRBV5-1 few 14 CASSFLAPGETQYF TGCGCCAGCAGCTTCCTAGCGCCGGGGGAGACCCAGTACTTC
TRBJ1-4 - TRBV7-2 few 15 CASSPRGVGRSSLFF TGTGCCAGCAGCCCTCGGGGTGTAGGCCGGTCGTCTCTGTTTTTT
TRBJ1-2 TRBD1 TRBV5-5 few 13 CASSLQGASSYTF TGTGCCAGCAGCTTACAGGGGGCTAGTAGCTACACCTTC
TRBJ2-3 TRBD1 TRBV18 many 13 CASSDREVDTQYF TGTGCCAGCTCGGACAGGGAGGTAGATACGCAGTATTTT
TRBJ2-1 - TRBV9 - 15 CASSSQEGDYNEQFF TGTGCCAGCAGCTCGCAGGAGGGGGACTACAATGAGCAGTTCTTC
TRBJ1-5 - TRBV24-1 - 14 CATSDGQFNQPQHF TGTGCCACCAGTGATGGACAGTTCAATCAGCCCCAGCATTTT
TRBJ2-7 - TRBV20-1 many 11 CSAWETYEQYF TGCAGTGCCTGGGAGACCTACGAGCAGTACTTC
TRBJ1-2 - TRBV20-1 - 14 CSARDPGGDYGYTF TGCAGTGCTAGAGACCCGGGAGGGGACTATGGCTACACCTTC
TRBJ2-7 - TRBV30 many 13 CAWSRGLTHEQYF TGTGCCTGGTCCCGGGGCCTGACCCACGAGCAGTACTTC
TRBJ1-5 TRBD1 TRBV5-4 - 15 CASSAGQGSNQPQHF TGTGCCAGCAGCGCGGGACAGGGGAGCAATCAGCCCCAGCATTTT
TRBJ1-2 - TRBV2 few 16 CASSEWGPTVNYGYTF TGTGCCAGCAGTGAATGGGGTCCGACCGTTAACTATGGCTACACCTTC